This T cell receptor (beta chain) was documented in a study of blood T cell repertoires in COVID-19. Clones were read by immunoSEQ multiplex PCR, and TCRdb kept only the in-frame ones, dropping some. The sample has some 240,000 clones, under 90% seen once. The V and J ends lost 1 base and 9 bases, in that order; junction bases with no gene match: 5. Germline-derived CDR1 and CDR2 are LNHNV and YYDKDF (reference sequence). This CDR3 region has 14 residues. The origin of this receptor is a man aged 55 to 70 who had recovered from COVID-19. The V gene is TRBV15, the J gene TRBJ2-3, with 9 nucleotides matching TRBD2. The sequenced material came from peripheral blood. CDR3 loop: CATSRANSGGTQYF. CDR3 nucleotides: TGTGCCACCAGCAGAGCTAATAGCGGGGGAACGCAGTATTTT.